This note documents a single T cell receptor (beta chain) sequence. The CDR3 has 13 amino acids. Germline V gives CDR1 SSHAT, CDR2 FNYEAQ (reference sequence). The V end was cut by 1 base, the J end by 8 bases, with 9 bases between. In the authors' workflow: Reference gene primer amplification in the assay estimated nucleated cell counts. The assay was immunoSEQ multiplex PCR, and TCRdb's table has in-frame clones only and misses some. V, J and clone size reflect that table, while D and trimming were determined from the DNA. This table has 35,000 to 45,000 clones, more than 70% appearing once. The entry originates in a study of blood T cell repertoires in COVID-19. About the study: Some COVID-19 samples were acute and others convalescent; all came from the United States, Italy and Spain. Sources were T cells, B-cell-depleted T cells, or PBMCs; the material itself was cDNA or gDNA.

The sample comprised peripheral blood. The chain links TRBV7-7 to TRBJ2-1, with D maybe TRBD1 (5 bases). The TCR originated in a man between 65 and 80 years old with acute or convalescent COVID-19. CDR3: CASSLGLQDEQFF. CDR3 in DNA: TGTGCCAGCAGCTTAGGGTTACAGGATGAGCAGTTCTTC.